Described below is a single TCR beta chain sequence and its context. The antigen remains unidentified. This sample is drawn from a study of regulatory T cells in long-lasting Graves disease. General study points: TCR diversity was lower in persistent than newly diagnosed Graves' disease.

Construction of TCR beta libraries relied on iRepertoire HTBI primers and on Arm-PCR targeting CDR3 regions. MiXCR, run by TCRdb on the multiplex PCR reads, gives a single entry per CDR3 protein. The sample has some 250,000 distinct CDR3 sequences; about 18% are singletons. Time point described: newly diagnosed GD, antithyroid drugs for less than 3 months. The TCR library was prepared using RNA isolated from PBMCs. These records were also assigned to another study, of T cells in Graves' hyperthyroidism and ophthalmopathy. As reported in that work: Each diagnosis drew on symptoms, thyroxine, TRAb, thyroid ultrasound and orbital computed tomography findings. The HTBI primer set served for first-round RT-PCR of the TCR CDR3.

This TCR was sampled from a young woman with Graves disease. The specimen comprised peripheral blood mononuclear cells (PBMCs), sampled at new diagnosis, from a patient treated with antithyroid drugs.

For the CDR3, the DNA is TGTGCCAGCAAAATTAAGAACTACGAGCAGTACTTC. It yields the protein CASKIKNYEQYF. This rearrangement joins TRBV2 to TRBJ2-7; D ambiguous. CDR1 is SNHLY, CDR2 FYNNEI, per germline. Trimming took 7 bases from V and 3 from J, leaving 10 bases between them. The CDR3 loop spans 12 amino acids.